The subject of this entry is one T cell receptor (beta chain). Its antigen is currently unknown. These data originate in a study of shared clonotypes between healthy human individuals. Findings and limits, study-wide: Rarefaction revealed incomplete sorted-subset sequencing despite large depth. Larger richness was generally estimated for naive than memory subsets.

This CDR3 region has 16 residues. CDR1 and CDR2 (germline): SGHRS, YFSETQ. V lost 1 base and J lost 4; bases outside the gene matches: 4. Profiling relied on immunoSEQ multiplex PCR, and the TCRdb table lists in-frame clones only, not all of them. The data show 2 million to 2.5 million clones, just under 95% seen once. This sequence joins TRBV5-1 and TRBJ2-2, with 10 bases fitting TRBD1. This sequence was found in a man younger than 35 in good health. Some clones in this sample may be carry-over from other donors' samples. The sequenced sample was naive CD4+ T cells from PBMCs. Subset given: CD45RA+ positively selected. This chain's CDR3 is CASSLWGTGATGELFF. CDR3 coding DNA: TGCGCCAGCAGCTTGTGGGGGACAGGGGCCACCGGGGAGCTGTTTTTT.